This T cell receptor beta chain was identified during a study of graft-versus-host responses after intestinal transplantation. Study-level information: Recipients uniformly received anti-thymocyte globulin induction, followed by tacrolimus and steroids for roughly three years.

The data were produced by immunoSEQ multiplex PCR, yet TCRdb's version contains in-frame clones alone and is incomplete. The sample consists of about 90,000 clones, more than 85% of them appearing once. Concerning this clone: What it binds is unknown. At one end the junction does not follow the germline gene, possibly because of a read error. Distinct nucleotide sequences in the sample also encode this CDR3.

Germline CDR1 reads SGHRS; CDR2 reads YFSETQ. This CDR3 region has 14 residues. The chain is built from TRBV5-1 and TRBJ1-1, with D perhaps matching TRBD1 (6 bases). The clonotype comes from a human donor who received an intestinal transplant. The sample consisted of unstimulated CD8+ T cells sorted from spleen or lymph node cells, taken before intestinal transplant. CDR3 loop: CASSNRVGYTEAFF. As DNA, the CDR3 is TGTGCCAGCAGCAACAGGGTAGGGTACACTGAAGCTTTCTTT.